This entry is about one T cell receptor beta chain. These data are taken from a study of blood T cell repertoires in COVID-19. Study as a whole: Both acute and convalescent COVID-19 samples were obtained from the United States, Italy and Spain. PBMCs, B-cell-depleted T cells, or T cells were the source of the cDNA or gDNA that made up the material.

The CDR3 has 17 amino acids. Per the germline V gene, CDR1 is SEHNR and CDR2 is FQNEAQ (reference sequence). V lost 5 bases to trimming and J lost 7 bases, with 26 bases between them. Original methodology: Reference gene primer amplification gave estimated nucleated cell counts. Sequencing was performed with immunoSEQ multiplex PCR; in TCRdb, only in-frame clones are kept and a portion is missing. V and J calls and clone size are given by that table; D and trimming were obtained from the DNA. The profile shows roughly 250,000 clones, about nine tenths of them singletons. The sequencing input was peripheral blood. V usage is TRBV7-9 and J usage is TRBJ1-2, with D possibly TRBD1 on 5 matching bases. This receptor was taken from a man aged 55 to 70 who had recovered from COVID-19. CDR3 protein: CASSRGTAATAAIGYTF. DNA of the CDR3: TGTGCCAGCAGCCGCGGGACCGCGGCAACGGCGGCTATTGGCTACACCTTC.